This T cell receptor beta chain came from a study of CD8+ T cells in alopecia areata. Extraction of RNA preceded its reverse transcription into cDNA, which served as the sequencing template. Only in-frame clones appear in the TCRdb table, and some are missing; sequencing was by immunoSEQ multiplex PCR. Of about 210,000 clones in the sample, approximately 47% were seen once. Indicated treatment: oral pan-JAK inhibitor, 5-10 mg twice daily. The V gene lost 0 bases and the J gene lost 6 bases, with 14 bases spanning the gap. Per the germline V gene, CDR1 is SQVTM and CDR2 is ANQGSEA. CDR3 size: 15 residues.

The sequence came from a human donor with alopecia areata. This sequence joins TRBV29-1 and TRBJ2-2, with a possible D match to TRBD1 (7 bases). The specimen comprised CD4+ T cells sorted from blood, sampled at approximately week 36, from a patient treated with tofacitinib. For the CDR3, the DNA is TGCAGCGTTGAAGATCTTCGCAGGGGGGCCGGGGAGCTGTTTTTT. Translating gives CSVEDLRRGAGELFF.